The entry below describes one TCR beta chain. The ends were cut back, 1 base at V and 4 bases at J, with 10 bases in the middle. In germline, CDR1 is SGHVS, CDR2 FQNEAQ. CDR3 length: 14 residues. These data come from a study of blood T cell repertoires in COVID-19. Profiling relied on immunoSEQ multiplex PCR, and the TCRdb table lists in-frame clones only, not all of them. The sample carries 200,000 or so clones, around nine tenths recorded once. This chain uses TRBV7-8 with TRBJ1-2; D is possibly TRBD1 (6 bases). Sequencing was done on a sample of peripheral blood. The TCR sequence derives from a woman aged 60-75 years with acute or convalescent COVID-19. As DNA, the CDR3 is TGTGCCAGCAGCTTAGAACAGGGATTCTATGGCTACACCTTC. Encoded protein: CASSLEQGFYGYTF.